This T cell receptor beta chain was sequenced during a study of shared clonotypes between healthy human individuals. Regarding the study as a whole: Naive subsets usually exceeded memory subsets in estimated richness. The study found roughly 5% of naive CD4 clonotypes shared across a handful of donors.

All donors qualified as healthy HIV-negative adults and had experienced no recent acute infections or vaccinations. Germline V gene data show CDR1 as SGHRS and CDR2 as YFSETQ. V lost 2 bases and J 1 base, leaving 8 bases between the germline ends. The CDR3 totals 14 residues. Comment on this clone: As yet, its antigen is unknown.

Sequencing was performed with immunoSEQ multiplex PCR; in TCRdb, only in-frame clones are kept and a portion is missing. The sample lists 2 million or so clones, 85% to 95% occurring once. The receptor was isolated from a man aged 18-30 years in good health. This chain joins TRBV5-1 and TRBJ2-3, with D tentatively TRBD1 (5 bases). The sample comprised naive CD4+ T cells sorted from blood. The subset is: CD45RA+ positively selected. CDR3 sequence reads: CASSFEQGTDTQYF. CDR3 in DNA: TGCGCCAGCAGCTTTGAACAGGGCACAGATACGCAGTATTTT.